These T cell receptor beta chains were read from a single sample in a study of blood T cell repertoires in COVID-19. Sequenced by immunoSEQ multiplex PCR; TCRdb stores in-frame clones only, minus some. The sample holds fewer than 350,000 clones, 89% seen once. The source material was PBMCs or T cells enriched from blood (not recorded which). These receptors were collected from a woman in her forties who had recovered from COVID-19. Each CDR3 is given with its conserved first and last residue. The D gene is left open where the match is weak. Expanded clones get a size class; other rows say once, few or many, or leave the size out.

D | J | V | size | DNA | CDR3
NA | TRBJ1-3 | TRBV7-9 | once | TGTGCCAGCAGCCTCCGGGACTCGACCTCTGGAAACACCATATATTTT | CASSLRDSTSGNTIYF
NA | TRBJ1-1 | TRBV21-1 | once | TGTGCCAGCAGCAAAGCCGACAGGGAAACCACTGAAGCTTTCTTT | CASSKADRETTEAFF
NA | TRBJ2-1 | TRBV25-1 | NA | TGTGCCAGCAGTGAATTAAACAATTACAATGAGCAGTTCTTC | CASSELNNYNEQFF
TRBD2 | TRBJ2-7 | TRBV2 | NA | TGTGCCAGCAGTGAAGGGCGGGAGCTGGACGAGCAGTACTTC | CASSEGRELDEQYF
NA | TRBJ1-1 | TRBV7-8 | once | TGTGCCAGCAGCTTAGGGCCTTACACTGAAGCTTTCTTT | CASSLGPYTEAFF
NA | TRBJ2-1 | TRBV11-2 | NA | TGTGCCAGCAGCTTAGTCGGGGAAGGTTCCTACAATGAGCAGTTCTTC | CASSLVGEGSYNEQFF
TRBD1 | TRBJ2-6 | TRBV18 | NA | TGTGCCAGCTCACCACTGGGACAGGGGTCTGGGGCCAACGTCCTGACTTTC | CASSPLGQGSGANVLTF
TRBD1 | TRBJ2-1 | TRBV29-1 | NA | TGCAGCGCTAGGACAGGGCGGGTTTACAATGAGCAGTTCTTC | CSARTGRVYNEQFF
TRBD1 | TRBJ1-4 | TRBV7-9 | NA | TGTGCCAGCAGCCCCGGGACAGGGGCTAATGAAAAACTGTTTTTT | CASSPGTGANEKLFF
NA | TRBJ2-3 | TRBV2 | few | TGTGCCAGCAGTGAAAGACTAACAGATACGCAGTATTTT | CASSERLTDTQYF
NA | TRBJ1-2 | TRBV6-5 | NA | TGTGCCAGCAGTCCCCAGGGGCTGGATGGCTACACCTTC | CASSPQGLDGYTF
NA | TRBJ1-2 | TRBV4-1 | NA | TGCGCCAGCAGCCAAGGCAGAGGCTATGGCTACACCTTC | CASSQGRGYGYTF
NA | TRBJ1-5 | TRBV30 | few | TGTGCCTGGAGCGTACGGGAGAATCAGCCCCAGCATTTT | CAWSVRENQPQHF
NA | TRBJ1-1 | TRBV29-1 | once | TGCAGCGCCGGGCGGGACACTGAAGCTTTCTTT | CSAGRDTEAFF
NA | TRBJ2-1 | TRBV24-1 | NA | TGTGCCACCAGTGACCCGACTAGAAGCAATGAGCAGTTCTTC | CATSDPTRSNEQFF
NA | TRBJ1-2 | TRBV5-5 | NA | TGTGCCAGCAGCTTCGACAGCCTCTATGGCTACACCTTC | CASSFDSLYGYTF
TRBD1 | TRBJ1-5 | TRBV10-3 | NA | TGTGCCATCAGCCCTGGACAGGGACGGTCGTTTAGCAATCAGCCCCAGCATTTT | CAISPGQGRSFSNQPQHF
TRBD1 | TRBJ1-2 | TRBV6-5 | once | TGTGCCAGCAGTTGGTCCCGGGACAGGGTGAATGGCTACACCTTC | CASSWSRDRVNGYTF
NA | TRBJ2-3 | TRBV3-1/TRBV3-2 | NA | TGTGCCAGCAGCCCGGCGGGGGCCTTGCAGTATTTT | CASSPAGALQYF
TRBD1 | TRBJ2-1 | TRBV19 | NA | TGTGCCAGTAGTATTGCAGGACAGGGTGTCAATGAGCAGTTCTTC | CASSIAGQGVNEQFF
NA | TRBJ1-3 | TRBV19 | NA | TGTGCCAGTAGTGGACAACCTCGACTCTCTGGAAACACCATATATTTT | CASSGQPRLSGNTIYF
NA | TRBJ2-7 | TRBV27 | NA | TGTGCCAGCAGTTTTGGGACTCCCCCACGCGAGCAGTACTTC | CASSFGTPPREQYF
NA | TRBJ1-2 | TRBV14 | NA | TGTGCCAGCAGCCATCAGAACCTCCCCTATGGCTACACCTTC | CASSHQNLPYGYTF
NA | TRBJ2-3 | TRBV30 | NA | TGTGCCTGGATTCTCAGGGGAGCAGATACGCAGTATTTT | CAWILRGADTQYF
NA | TRBJ1-5 | TRBV11-2 | NA | TGTGCCAGCAGCACAGGGACCAATCAGCCCCAGCATTTT | CASSTGTNQPQHF
NA | TRBJ2-7 | TRBV7-2 | NA | TGTGCCACGCGACTCGGAGGGACGTCCTACGAGCAGTACTTC | CATRLGGTSYEQYF
NA | TRBJ2-2 | TRBV7-9 | NA | TGTGCCAGCAGCTTAGGGCAGAACACCGGGGAGCTGTTTTTT | CASSLGQNTGELFF
NA | TRBJ1-5 | TRBV5-1 | NA | TGCGCCAGCAGCCCAAACCCAGGGGTAGGCAATCAGCCCCAGCATTTT | CASSPNPGVGNQPQHF
NA | TRBJ1-1 | TRBV14 | NA | TGTGCCAGCAGCCAAGCGGGAGCGCTGAACACTGAAGCTTTCTTT | CASSQAGALNTEAFF
NA | TRBJ2-5 | TRBV4-1 | NA | TGCGCCAGCAGCCAAATTATCAGGGACGCGGGAACCCAGTACTTC | CASSQIIRDAGTQYF
NA | TRBJ2-7 | TRBV2 | NA | TGTGCCAGCAGTGGGACTTACGAGCAGTACTTC | CASSGTYEQYF
NA | TRBJ1-3 | TRBV19 | NA | TGTGCCAGTAGGCCTGGCGGTTTCGCTGGAAACACCATATATTTT | CASRPGGFAGNTIYF
TRBD1 | TRBJ1-1 | TRBV11-2 | NA | TGTGCCAGCAGCCCAGCAGTACAGGGGGGGAACACTGAAGCTTTCTTT | CASSPAVQGGNTEAFF
NA | TRBJ2-1 | TRBV30 | NA | TGTGCCTGGAGTACGACAGCGTTGGTAAGGTCCTACAATGAGCAGTTCTTC | CAWSTTALVRSYNEQFF
NA | TRBJ2-3 | TRBV5-1 | NA | TGCGCCAGCAGCTCAATAGGCACAGATACGCAGTATTTT | CASSSIGTDTQYF
TRBD2 | TRBJ2-1 | TRBV5-1 | NA | TGCGCCAGCAGCCAACAAGCGGGGAGCTCCTACAATGAGCAGTTCTTC | CASSQQAGSSYNEQFF
NA | TRBJ2-7 | TRBV16 | NA | TGTGCCAGCAGCCAATCTGGGCGGTGGGGCCACGAGCAGTACTTC | CASSQSGRWGHEQYF
TRBD1 | TRBJ1-2 | TRBV18 | NA | TGTGCCAGCTCACCCAGGGACAGGTCTAACTATGGCTACACCTTC | CASSPRDRSNYGYTF